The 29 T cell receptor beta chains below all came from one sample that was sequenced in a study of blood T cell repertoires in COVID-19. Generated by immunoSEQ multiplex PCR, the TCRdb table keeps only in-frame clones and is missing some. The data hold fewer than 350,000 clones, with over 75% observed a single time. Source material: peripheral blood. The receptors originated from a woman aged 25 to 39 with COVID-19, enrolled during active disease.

The CDR3, as DNA: TGCGCCAGCAGCTGGGGGGACAGGGAGGCCTATGGCTACACCTTC. Its translation is CASSWGDREAYGYTF. The V and J genes are TRBV5-1 and TRBJ1-2; 9 bases are a match to TRBD1. This CDR3 comprises 15 residues. Germline V CDR1 and CDR2: SGHRS, YFSETQ. V was clipped by 3 bases and J by 4 bases; unmatched bases: 7.

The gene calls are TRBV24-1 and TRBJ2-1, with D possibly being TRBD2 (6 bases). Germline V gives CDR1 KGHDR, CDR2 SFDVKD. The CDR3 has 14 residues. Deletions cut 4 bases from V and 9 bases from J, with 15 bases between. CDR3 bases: TGTGCCACCAGTGACGGGGGAGATACAAGTGAGCAGTTCTTC. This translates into CATSDGGDTSEQFF.

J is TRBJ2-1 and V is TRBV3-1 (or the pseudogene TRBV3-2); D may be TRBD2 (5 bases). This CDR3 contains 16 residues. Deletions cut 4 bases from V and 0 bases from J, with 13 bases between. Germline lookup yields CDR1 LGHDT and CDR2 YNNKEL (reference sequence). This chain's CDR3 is CASSPPAGSSYNEQFF. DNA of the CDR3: TGTGCCAGCAGCCCCCCGGCGGGTAGCTCCTACAATGAGCAGTTCTTC.

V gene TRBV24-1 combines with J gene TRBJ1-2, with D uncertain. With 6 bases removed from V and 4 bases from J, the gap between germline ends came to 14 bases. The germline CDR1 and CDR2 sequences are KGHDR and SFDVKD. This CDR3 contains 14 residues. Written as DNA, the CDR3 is TGTGCCACCAGTCCTGGAGGGCACCTCTATGGCTACACCTTC. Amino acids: CATSPGGHLYGYTF.

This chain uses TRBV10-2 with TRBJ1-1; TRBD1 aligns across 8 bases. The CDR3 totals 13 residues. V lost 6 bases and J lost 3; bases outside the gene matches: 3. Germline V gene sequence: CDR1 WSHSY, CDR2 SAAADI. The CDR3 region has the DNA TGCGCCAGCAGAGAGACAGGGGACACTGAAGCTTTCTTT. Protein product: CASRETGDTEAFF.

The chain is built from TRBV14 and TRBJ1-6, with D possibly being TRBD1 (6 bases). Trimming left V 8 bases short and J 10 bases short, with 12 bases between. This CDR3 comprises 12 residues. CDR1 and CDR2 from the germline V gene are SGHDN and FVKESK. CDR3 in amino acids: CASGTGRSPLHF. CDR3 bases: TGTGCCAGCGGAACAGGGCGGTCACCCCTCCACTTT.

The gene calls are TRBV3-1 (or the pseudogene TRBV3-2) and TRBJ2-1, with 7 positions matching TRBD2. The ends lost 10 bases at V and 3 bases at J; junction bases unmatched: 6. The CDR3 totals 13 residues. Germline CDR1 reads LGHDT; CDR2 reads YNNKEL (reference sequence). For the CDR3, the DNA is TGTGCCACCACTAGCGTACTCTACAATGAGCAGTTCTTC. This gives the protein CATTSVLYNEQFF.

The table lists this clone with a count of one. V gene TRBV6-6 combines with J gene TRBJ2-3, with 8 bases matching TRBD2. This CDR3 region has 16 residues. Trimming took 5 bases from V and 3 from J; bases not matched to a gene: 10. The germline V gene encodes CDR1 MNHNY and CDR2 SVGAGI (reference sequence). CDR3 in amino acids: CASSAPGLEGTDTQYF. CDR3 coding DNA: TGTGCCAGCAGTGCGCCGGGACTAGAAGGAACAGATACGCAGTATTTT.

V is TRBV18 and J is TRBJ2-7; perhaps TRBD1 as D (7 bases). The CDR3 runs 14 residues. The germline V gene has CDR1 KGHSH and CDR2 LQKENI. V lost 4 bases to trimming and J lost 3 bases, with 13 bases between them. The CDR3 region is CASSRAGQFYEQYF. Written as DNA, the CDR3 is TGTGCCAGCTCACGGGCGGGACAGTTCTACGAGCAGTACTTC. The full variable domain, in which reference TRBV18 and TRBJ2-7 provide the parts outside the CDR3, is NAGVMQNPRHLVRRRGQEARLRCSPMKGHSHVYWYRQLPEEGLKFMVYLQKENIIDESGMPKERFSAEFPKEGPSILRIQQVVRGDSAAYFCASSRAGQFYEQYFGPGTRLTVT.

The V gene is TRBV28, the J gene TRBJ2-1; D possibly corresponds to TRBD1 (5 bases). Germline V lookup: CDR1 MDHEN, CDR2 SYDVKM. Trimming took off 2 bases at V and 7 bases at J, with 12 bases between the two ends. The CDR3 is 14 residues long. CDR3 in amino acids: CASSLQGLGNEQFF. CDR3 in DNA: TGTGCCAGCAGTTTACAGGGATTAGGGAATGAGCAGTTCTTC.

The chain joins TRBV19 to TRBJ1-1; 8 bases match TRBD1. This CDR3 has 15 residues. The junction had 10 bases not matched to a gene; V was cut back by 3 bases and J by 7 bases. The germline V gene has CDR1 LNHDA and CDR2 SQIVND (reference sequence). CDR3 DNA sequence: TGTGCCAGTAGTATCGATCCAGGGGGCACCTATGAAGCTTTCTTT. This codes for CASSIDPGGTYEAFF.

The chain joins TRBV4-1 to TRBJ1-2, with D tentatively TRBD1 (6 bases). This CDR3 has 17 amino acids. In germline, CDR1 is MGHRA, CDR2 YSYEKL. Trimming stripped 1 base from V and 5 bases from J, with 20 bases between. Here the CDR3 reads CASSQVQGIIGKYGYTF. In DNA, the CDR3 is TGCGCCAGCAGCCAAGTTCAGGGGATCATTGGGAAATATGGCTACACCTTC.

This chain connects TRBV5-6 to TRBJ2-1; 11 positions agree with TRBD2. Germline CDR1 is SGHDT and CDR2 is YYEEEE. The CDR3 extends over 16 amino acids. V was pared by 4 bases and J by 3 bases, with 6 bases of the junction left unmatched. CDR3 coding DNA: TGTGCCAGCAGCCTACTAGCGGGAGAGTACTACAATGAGCAGTTCTTC. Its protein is CASSLLAGEYYNEQFF. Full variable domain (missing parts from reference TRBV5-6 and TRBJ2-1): DAGVTQSPTHLIKTRGQQVTLRCSPKSGHDTVSWYQQALGQGPQFIFQYYEEEERQRGNFPDRFSGHQFPNYSSELNVNALLLGDSALYLCASSLLAGEYYNEQFFGPGTRLTVL.

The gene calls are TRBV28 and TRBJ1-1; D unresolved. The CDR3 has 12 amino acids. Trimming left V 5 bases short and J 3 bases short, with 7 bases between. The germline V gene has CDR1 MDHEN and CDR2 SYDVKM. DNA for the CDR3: TGTGCCAGCAGTCGCTCGGACACTGAAGCTTTCTTT. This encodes CASSRSDTEAFF.

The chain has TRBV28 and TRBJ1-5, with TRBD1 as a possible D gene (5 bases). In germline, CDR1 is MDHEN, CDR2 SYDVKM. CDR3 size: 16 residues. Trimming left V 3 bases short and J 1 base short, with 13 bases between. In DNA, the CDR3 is TGTGCCAGCAGTTTGGGGCTTCGGAGAAGCAATCAGCCCCAGCATTTT. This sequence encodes CASSLGLRRSNQPQHF. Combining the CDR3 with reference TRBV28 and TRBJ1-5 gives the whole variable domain DVKVTQSSRYLVKRTGEKVFLECVQDMDHENMFWYRQDPGLGLRLIYFSYDVKMKEKGDIPEGYSVSREKKERFSLILESASTNQTSMYLCASSLGLRRSNQPQHFGDGTRLSIL.

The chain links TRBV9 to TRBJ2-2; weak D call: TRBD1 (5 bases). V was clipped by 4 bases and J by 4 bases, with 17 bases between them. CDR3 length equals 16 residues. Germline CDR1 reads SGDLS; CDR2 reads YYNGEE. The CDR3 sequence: CASSTHRGQPTGELFF. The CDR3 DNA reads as TGTGCCAGCAGCACTCACAGAGGACAACCCACCGGGGAGCTGTTTTTT.

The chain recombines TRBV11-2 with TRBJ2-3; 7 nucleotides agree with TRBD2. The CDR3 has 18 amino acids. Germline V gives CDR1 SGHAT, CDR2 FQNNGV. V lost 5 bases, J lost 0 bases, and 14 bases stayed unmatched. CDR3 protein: CASSPRIAAGPSTDTQYF. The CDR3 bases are TGTGCCAGCAGCCCCCGCATTGCAGCGGGACCTAGCACAGATACGCAGTATTTT. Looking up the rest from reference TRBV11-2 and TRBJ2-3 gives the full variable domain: EAGVAQSPRYKIIEKRQSVAFWCNPISGHATLYWYQQILGQGPKLLIQFQNNGVVDDSQLPKDRFSAERLKGVDSTLKIQPAKLEDSAVYLCASSPRIAAGPSTDTQYFGPGTRLTVL.

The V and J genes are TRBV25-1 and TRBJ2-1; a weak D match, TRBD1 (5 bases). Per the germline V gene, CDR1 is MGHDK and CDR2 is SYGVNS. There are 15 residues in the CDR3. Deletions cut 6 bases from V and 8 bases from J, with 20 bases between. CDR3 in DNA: TGTGCCAGCAGGCCGACAGTGTCCTACGGCGATGAGCAGTTCTTC. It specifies CASRPTVSYGDEQFF.

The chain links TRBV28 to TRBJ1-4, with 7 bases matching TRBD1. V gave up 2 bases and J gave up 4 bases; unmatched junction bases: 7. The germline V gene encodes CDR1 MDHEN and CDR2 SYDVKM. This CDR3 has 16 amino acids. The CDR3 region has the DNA TGTGCCAGCAGTTTAGACCAGACAGGGTATAATGAAAAACTGTTTTTT. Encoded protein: CASSLDQTGYNEKLFF.

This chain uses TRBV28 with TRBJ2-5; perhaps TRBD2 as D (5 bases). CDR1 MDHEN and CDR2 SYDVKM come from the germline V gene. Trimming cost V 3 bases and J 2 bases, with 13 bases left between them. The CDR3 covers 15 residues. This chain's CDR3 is CASSFRARRQETQYF. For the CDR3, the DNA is TGTGCCAGCAGTTTTCGGGCTAGGAGGCAAGAGACCCAGTACTTC.

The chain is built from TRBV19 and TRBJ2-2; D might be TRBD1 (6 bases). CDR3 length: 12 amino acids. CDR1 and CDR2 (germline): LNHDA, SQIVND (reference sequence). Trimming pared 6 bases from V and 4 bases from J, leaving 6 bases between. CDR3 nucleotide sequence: TGTGCCAGTAGGGACAGCACCGGGGAGCTGTTTTTT. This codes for CASRDSTGELFF.

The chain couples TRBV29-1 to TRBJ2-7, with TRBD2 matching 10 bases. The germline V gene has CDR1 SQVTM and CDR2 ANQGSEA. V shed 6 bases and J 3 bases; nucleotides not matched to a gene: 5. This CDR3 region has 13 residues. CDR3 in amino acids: CSVLAGASYEQYF. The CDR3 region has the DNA TGCAGCGTGCTAGCGGGAGCTAGCTACGAGCAGTACTTC.

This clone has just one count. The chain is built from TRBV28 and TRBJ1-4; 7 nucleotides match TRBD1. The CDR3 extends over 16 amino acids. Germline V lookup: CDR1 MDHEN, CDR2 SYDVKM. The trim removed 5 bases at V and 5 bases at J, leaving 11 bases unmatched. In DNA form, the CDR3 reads TGTGCCAGCAGTGGACTCGGACAGGAGATAAATGAAAAACTGTTTTTT. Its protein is CASSGLGQEINEKLFF.

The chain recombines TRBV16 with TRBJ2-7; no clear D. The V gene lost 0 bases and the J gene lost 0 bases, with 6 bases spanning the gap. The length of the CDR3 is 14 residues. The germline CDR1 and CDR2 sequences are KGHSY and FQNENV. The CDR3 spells CASSQSQISYEQYF. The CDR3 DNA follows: TGTGCCAGCAGCCAATCCCAGATCTCCTACGAGCAGTACTTC.

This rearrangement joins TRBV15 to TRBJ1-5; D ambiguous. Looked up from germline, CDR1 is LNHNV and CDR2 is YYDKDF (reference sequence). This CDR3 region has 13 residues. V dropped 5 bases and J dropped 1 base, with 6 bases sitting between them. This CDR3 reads CATSSQSNQPQHF. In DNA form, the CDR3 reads TGTGCCACCAGCTCCCAAAGCAATCAGCCCCAGCATTTT.

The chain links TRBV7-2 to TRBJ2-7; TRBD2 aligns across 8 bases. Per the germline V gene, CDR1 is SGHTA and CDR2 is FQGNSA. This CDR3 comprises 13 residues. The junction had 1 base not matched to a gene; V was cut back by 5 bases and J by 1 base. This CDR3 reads CASSPGGSYEQYF. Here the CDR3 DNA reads TGTGCCAGCAGCCCGGGGGGGTCCTACGAGCAGTACTTC.

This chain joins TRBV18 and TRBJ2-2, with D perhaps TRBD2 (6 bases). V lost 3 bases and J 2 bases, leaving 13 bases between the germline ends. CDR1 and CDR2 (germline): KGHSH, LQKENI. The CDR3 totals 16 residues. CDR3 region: CASSPLRDFNTGELFF. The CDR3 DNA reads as TGTGCCAGCTCACCTCTCCGGGACTTTAACACCGGGGAGCTGTTTTTT.

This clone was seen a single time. Here the CDR3 reads CASSARTGFYEQYF. CDR3 bases: TGTGCCAGCTCAGCACGGACAGGGTTCTACGAGCAGTACTTC. The V gene is TRBV18, the J gene TRBJ2-7, with 8 bases that match TRBD1. This CDR3 comprises 14 residues. Germline assignment: CDR1 KGHSH and CDR2 LQKENI. V lost 5 bases, J lost 3 bases, and 6 bases stayed unmatched.

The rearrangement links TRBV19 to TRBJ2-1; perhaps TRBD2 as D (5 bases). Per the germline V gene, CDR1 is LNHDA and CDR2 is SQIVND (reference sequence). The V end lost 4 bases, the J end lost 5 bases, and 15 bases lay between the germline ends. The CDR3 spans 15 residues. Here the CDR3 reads CASSTPGSVNNEQFF. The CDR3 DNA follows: TGTGCCAGTAGTACCCCTGGTAGCGTGAACAATGAGCAGTTCTTC.